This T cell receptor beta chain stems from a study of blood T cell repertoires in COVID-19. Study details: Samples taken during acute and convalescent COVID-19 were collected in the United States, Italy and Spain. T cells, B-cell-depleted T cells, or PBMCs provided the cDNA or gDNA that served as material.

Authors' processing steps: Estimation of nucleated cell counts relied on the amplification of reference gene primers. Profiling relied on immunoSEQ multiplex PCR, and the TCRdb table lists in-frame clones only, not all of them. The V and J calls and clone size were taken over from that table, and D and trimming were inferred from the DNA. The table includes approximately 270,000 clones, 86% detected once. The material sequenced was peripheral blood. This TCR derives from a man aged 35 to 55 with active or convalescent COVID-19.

The CDR3 sequence is CASSSTSGTTDTQYF. The CDR3, as DNA: TGCGCCAGCAGCTCCACTAGCGGCACCACAGATACGCAGTATTTT. The chain couples TRBV5-1 to TRBJ2-3; 8 nucleotides align to TRBD2. Germline CDR1 and CDR2: SGHRS and YFSETQ. V was clipped by 3 bases and J by 2 bases; unmatched bases: 5. The CDR3 loop spans 15 amino acids.